A single sample is the source of the 4 T cell receptor beta chains below, sequenced in a study of CD8+CD57+ T cells in acquired aplastic anemia. Patients chosen for sequencing had shown CD8+CD57+ cell expansion by flow cytometry. Profiling that covered TCR beta VDJ and CDR3 relied on genomic DNA as its template. A single record per CDR3 protein comes from TCRdb applying MiXCR to the reads. Of approximately 190,000 distinct CDR3 sequences in the sample, roughly half were seen once. The sequenced material came from sorted CD4+, CD8+, or CD8+CD57+ T cells (not recorded which) from PBMCs. The origin of the receptors is a human donor with aplastic anemia.

The chain employs TRBV9 and TRBJ1-3; unclear D gene. The V end was cut by 4 bases, the J end by 3 bases, with 11 bases between. Germline V lookup: CDR1 SGDLS, CDR2 YYNGEE. The CDR3 sequence is 14 residues long. In DNA form, the CDR3 reads TGTGCCAGCAGCACAAGCTGGGGTGGAAACACCATATATTTT. Translated: CASSTSWGGNTIYF.

The rearrangement links TRBV19 to TRBJ2-2, with TRBD2 matching 13 bases. Germline lookup yields CDR1 LNHDA and CDR2 SQIVND (reference sequence). V lost 9 bases, J lost 7 bases, and 5 bases stayed unmatched. This CDR3 is built from 14 residues. Written as DNA, the CDR3 is TGTGCCAGCCGACTAGCGGGAGGTGGCGGGGAGCTGTTTTTT. It codes for CASRLAGGGGELFF.

Many counts were recorded for this clonotype. Here the CDR3 DNA reads TGTGCCAGCAGTGGTCTAAGGGGGCTCGGGGAGCTGTTTTTT. This translates into CASSGLRGLGELFF. This rearrangement joins TRBV2 to TRBJ2-2; 7 bases match TRBD1. V was pared by 4 bases and J by 7 bases, with 6 bases of the junction left unmatched. There are 14 residues in the CDR3. From germline, CDR1 is SNHLY and CDR2 FYNNEI.

The CDR3 loop is CASLEGNTEAFF. CDR3 in DNA: TGTGCCAGCCTGGAGGGGAACACTGAAGCTTTCTTT. The chain has TRBV12-3 or TRBV12-4 and TRBJ1-1; D gene ambiguous. CDR3 size: 12 residues. With 8 bases removed from V and 1 base from J, the gap between germline ends came to 8 bases.